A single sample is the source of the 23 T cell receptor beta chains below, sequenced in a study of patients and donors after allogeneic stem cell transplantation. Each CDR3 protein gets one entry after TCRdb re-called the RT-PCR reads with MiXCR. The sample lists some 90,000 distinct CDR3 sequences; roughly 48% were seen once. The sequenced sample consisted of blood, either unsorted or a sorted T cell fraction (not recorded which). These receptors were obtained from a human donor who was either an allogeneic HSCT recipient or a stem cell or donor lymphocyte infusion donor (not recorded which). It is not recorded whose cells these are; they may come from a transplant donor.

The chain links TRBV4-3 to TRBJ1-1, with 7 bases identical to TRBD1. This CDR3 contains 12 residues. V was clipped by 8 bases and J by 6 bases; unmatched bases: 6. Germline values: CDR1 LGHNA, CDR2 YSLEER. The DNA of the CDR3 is TGCGCCAGCCGACAGGGTAATTCTGAAGCTTTCTTT. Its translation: CASRQGNSEAFF.

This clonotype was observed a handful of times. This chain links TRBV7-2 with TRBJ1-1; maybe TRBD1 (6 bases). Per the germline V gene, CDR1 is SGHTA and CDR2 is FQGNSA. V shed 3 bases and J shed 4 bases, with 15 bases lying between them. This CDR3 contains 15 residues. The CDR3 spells CASSLTGTSTTEAFF. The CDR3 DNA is TGTGCCAGCAGCTTGACCGGGACATCGACCACTGAAGCTTTCTTT.

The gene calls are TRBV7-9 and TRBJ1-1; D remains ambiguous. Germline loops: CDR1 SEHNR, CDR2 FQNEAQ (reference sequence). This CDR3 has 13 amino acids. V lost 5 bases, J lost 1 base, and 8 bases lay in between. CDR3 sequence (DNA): TGTGCCAGCAGCGAAGCCGGGAACACTGAAGCTTTCTTT. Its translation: CASSEAGNTEAFF.

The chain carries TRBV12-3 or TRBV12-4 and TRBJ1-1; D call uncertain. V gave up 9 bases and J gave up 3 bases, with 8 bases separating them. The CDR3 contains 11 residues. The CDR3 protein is CASQSYTEAFF. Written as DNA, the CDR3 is TGTGCCAGTCAAAGTTACACTGAAGCTTTCTTT.

The CDR3, as DNA: TGCAGTGCTGACAGGGGTAAAGGCACTGAAGCTTTCTTT. This sequence encodes CSADRGKGTEAFF. V is TRBV20-1 and J is TRBJ1-1; 8 bases fit TRBD1. The V segment lost 5 bases and the J segment 4 bases; nucleotides outside the gene matches: 6. The CDR3 contains 13 residues. The germline CDR1 and CDR2 sequences are DFQATT and SNEGSKA (reference sequence).

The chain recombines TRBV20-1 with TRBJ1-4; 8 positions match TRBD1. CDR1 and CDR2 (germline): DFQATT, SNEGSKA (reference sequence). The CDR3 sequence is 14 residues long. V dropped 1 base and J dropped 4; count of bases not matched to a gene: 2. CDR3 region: CSARATGGNEKLFF. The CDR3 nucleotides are TGCAGTGCTAGAGCAACAGGGGGTAATGAAAAACTGTTTTTT.

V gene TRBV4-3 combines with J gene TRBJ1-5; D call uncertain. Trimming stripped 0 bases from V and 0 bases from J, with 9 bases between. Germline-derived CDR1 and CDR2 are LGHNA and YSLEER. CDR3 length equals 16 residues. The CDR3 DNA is TGCGCCAGCAGCCAAGATGCGCACCTTAGCAATCAGCCCCAGCATTTT. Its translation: CASSQDAHLSNQPQHF.

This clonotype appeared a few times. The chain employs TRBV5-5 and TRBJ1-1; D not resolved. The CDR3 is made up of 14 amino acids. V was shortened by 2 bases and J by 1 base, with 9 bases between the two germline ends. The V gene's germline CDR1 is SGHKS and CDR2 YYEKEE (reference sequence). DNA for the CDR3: TGTGCCAGCAGCTTTTCCCGGCCGAACACTGAAGCTTTCTTT. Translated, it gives CASSFSRPNTEAFF.

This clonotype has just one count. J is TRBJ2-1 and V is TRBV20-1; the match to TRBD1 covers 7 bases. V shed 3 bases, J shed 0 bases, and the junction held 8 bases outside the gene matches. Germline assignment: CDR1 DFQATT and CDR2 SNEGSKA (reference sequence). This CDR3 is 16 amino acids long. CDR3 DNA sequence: TGCAGTGCTAGTCCCCTAGGACAGGCCTCCTACAATGAGCAGTTCTTC. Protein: CSASPLGQASYNEQFF.

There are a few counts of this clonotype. The CDR3 reads CASSGTDRGRNTIYF. For the CDR3, the DNA is TGTGCCAGCAGTGGGACAGACCGTGGGAGAAACACCATATATTTT. The V gene is TRBV28, the J gene TRBJ1-3, with 7 bases lining up with TRBD1. CDR3 length equals 15 residues. The germline V gene has CDR1 MDHEN and CDR2 SYDVKM. With 5 bases clipped from V and 5 bases from J, the junction kept 9 bases outside the gene matches.

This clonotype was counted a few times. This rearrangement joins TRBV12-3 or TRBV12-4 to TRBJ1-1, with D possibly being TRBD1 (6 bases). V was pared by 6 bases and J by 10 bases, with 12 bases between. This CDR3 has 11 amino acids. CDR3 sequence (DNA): TGTGCCAGCAGAACAGGGATAACAGCTTTCTTT. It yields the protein CASRTGITAFF.

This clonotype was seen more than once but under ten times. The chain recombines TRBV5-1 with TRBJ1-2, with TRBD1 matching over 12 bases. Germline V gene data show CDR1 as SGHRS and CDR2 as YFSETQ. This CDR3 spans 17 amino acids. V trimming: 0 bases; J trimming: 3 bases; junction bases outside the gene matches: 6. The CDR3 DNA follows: TGCGCCAGCAGCTTGGACGGAGGGACAGGGGGCGACTATGGCTACACCTTC. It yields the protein CASSLDGGTGGDYGYTF.

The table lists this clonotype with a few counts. Here the CDR3 reads CASSFFSEQYF. DNA for the CDR3: TGTGCCAGCAGTTTCTTCAGCGAGCAGTACTTC. The chain couples TRBV28 to TRBJ2-7; D unresolved. Germline CDR1 MDHEN, CDR2 SYDVKM. The CDR3 is made up of 11 amino acids. V lost 3 bases to trimming and J lost 6 bases, with 6 bases between them.

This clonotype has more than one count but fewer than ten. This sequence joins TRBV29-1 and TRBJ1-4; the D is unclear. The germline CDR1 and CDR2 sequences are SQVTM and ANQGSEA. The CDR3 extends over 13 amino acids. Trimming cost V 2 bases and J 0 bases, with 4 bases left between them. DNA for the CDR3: TGCAGCGTTGAAACGACAACTAATGAAAAACTGTTTTTT. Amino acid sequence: CSVETTTNEKLFF.

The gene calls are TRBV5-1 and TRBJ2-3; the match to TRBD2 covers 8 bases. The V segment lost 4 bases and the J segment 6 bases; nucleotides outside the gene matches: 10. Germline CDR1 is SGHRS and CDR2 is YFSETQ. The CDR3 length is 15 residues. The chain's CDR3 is CASSPPGSGSDTQYF. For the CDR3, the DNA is TGCGCCAGCAGCCCCCCTGGCAGCGGGAGTGATACGCAGTATTTT.

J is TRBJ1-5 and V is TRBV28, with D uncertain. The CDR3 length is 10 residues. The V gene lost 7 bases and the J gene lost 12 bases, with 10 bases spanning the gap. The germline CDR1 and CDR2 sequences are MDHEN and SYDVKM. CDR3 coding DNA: TGTGCCAGCACCTTGGACGGCCAGCATTTT. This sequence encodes CASTLDGQHF.

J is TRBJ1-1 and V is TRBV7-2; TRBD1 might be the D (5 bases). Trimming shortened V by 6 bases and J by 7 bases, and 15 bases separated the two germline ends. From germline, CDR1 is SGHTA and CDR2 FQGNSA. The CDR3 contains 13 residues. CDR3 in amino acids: CASRLTGTLEAFF. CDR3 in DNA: TGTGCCAGCAGGTTAACAGGTACCCTTGAAGCTTTCTTT.

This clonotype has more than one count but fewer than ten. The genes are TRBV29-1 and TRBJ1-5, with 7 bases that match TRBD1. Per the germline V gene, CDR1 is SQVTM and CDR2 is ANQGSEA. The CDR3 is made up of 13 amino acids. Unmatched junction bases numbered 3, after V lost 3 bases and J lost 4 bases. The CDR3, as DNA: TGCAGCGTTGATCAGGGGGGGAATCAGCCCCAGCATTTT. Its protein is CSVDQGGNQPQHF. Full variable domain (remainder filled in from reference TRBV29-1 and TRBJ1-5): SAVISQKPSRDICQRGTSLTIQCQVDSQVTMMFWYRQQPGQSLTLIATANQGSEATYESGFVIDKFPISRPNLTFSTLTVSNMSPEDSSIYLCSVDQGGNQPQHFGDGTRLSIL.

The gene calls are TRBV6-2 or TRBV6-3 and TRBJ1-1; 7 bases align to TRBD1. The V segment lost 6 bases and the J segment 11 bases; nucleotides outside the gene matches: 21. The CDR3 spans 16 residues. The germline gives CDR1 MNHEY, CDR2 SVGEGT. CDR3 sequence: CASRKTGQDLRGKAFF. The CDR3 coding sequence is TGTGCCAGCAGAAAAACCGGACAGGATTTAAGGGGGAAGGCTTTCTTT.

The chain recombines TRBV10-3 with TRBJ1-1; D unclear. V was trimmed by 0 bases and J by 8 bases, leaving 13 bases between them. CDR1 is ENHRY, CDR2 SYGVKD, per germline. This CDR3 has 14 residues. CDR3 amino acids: CAISESIWGIEAFF. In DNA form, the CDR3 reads TGTGCCATCAGTGAGTCGATATGGGGAATCGAAGCTTTCTTT.

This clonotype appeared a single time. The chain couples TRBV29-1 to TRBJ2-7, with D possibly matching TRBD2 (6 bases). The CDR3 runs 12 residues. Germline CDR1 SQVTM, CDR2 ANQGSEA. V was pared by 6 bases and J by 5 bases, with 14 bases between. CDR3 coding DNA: TGCAGCGTAGCGGGTCCTAGGGACGAGCAGTACTTC. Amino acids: CSVAGPRDEQYF.

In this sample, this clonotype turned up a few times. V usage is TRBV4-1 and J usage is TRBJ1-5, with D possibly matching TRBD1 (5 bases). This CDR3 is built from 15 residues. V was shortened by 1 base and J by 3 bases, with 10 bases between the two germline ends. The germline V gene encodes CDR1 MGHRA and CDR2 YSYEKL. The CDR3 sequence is CASSQVEGANQPQHF. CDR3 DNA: TGCGCCAGCAGCCAAGTGGAAGGGGCCAATCAGCCCCAGCATTTT.

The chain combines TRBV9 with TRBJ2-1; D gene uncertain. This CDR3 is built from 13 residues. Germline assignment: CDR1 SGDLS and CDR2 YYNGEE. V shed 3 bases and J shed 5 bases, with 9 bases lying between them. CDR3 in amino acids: CASSGAPHNEQFF. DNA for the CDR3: TGTGCCAGCAGCGGGGCTCCTCACAATGAGCAGTTCTTC.